The 20 T cell receptor beta chains presented below share a single source sample, sequenced in a study of shared clonotypes between healthy human individuals. Some clones are missing from TCRdb's copy, which holds only in-frame ones; the method was immunoSEQ multiplex PCR. The sample lists around 610,000 clones; 96% were seen once. CD8 cells classed as naive were CD45RO-negative and positively selected for CCR7, excluding terminally differentiated effector memory CD45RA+ cells. The sequencing input was naive CD8+ T cells sorted from blood. Source of these receptors: a woman aged 25 to 45 in good health.

This chain uses TRBV30 with TRBJ1-3, with no clear D. Germline V CDR1 and CDR2: GTSNPN, SVGIG (reference sequence). There are 14 residues in the CDR3. V lost 4 bases and J lost 0, with 10 bases in between. The DNA for the CDR3 is TGTGCCTGGATGATGGTTAGCTCTGGAAACACCATATATTTT. Protein product: CAWMMVSSGNTIYF. Full variable domain (missing parts from reference TRBV30 and TRBJ1-3): SQTIHQWPATLVQPVGSPLSLECTVEGTSNPNLYWYRQAAGRGLQLLFYSVGIGQISSEVPQNLSASRPQDRQFILSSKKLLLSDSGFYLCAWMMVSSGNTIYFGEGSWLTVV.

The gene calls are TRBV29-1 and TRBJ2-1; the D is unclear. V lost 2 bases and J 2 bases, leaving 7 bases between the germline ends. CDR3 length: 13 amino acids. Looked up from germline, CDR1 is SQVTM and CDR2 is ANQGSEA. In nucleotides, the CDR3 is TGCAGCGTTGAAATGGGGACCTACAATGAGCAGTTCTTC. Translating gives CSVEMGTYNEQFF.

Remarks on this clone: The junction departs from the called germline gene at one end, perhaps through a read error. The rearrangement joins TRBV27 to TRBJ1-4; D remains unclear. The CDR3 sequence is 14 residues long. Germline V gene sequence: CDR1 MNHEY, CDR2 SMNVEV (reference sequence). The chain's CDR3 is CASSLRGTNKKLFF. As DNA, the CDR3 is TGTGCCAGCAGTTTACGGGGAACTAATAAAAAACTGTTTTTT.

With regard to this clone: Relative to the germline gene, one junction end is altered; a read error may explain this. CDR3 loop: CAWTKNYGHTF. Here the CDR3 DNA reads TGTGCCTGGACCAAAAACTATGGCCACACCTTC. The chain links TRBV30 to TRBJ1-2; D unclear. Germline V gene data show CDR1 as GTSNPN and CDR2 as SVGIG (reference sequence). The CDR3 runs to 11 residues.

The rearrangement uses TRBV6-5 and TRBJ2-7, with 7 bases fitting TRBD1. In germline, CDR1 is MNHEY, CDR2 SVGAGI. V lost 6 bases, J lost 2 bases, and 10 bases stayed unmatched. The CDR3 runs 15 residues. CDR3 residues: CASSNLQGPTYEQYF. Written as DNA, the CDR3 is TGTGCCAGCAGCAACCTACAGGGGCCAACCTACGAGCAGTACTTC.

Concerning this clone itself: At one end, the junction sequence differs from germline, possibly due to a read error. This chain joins TRBV15 and TRBJ2-7, with D hard to call. This CDR3 is 13 amino acids long. Germline CDR1 reads LNHNV; CDR2 reads YYDKDF (reference sequence). CDR3 residues: CATSSSDPYEQYF. The CDR3 DNA is TGTGCTACCAGCTCGTCAGACCCCTACGAGCAGTACTTC.

This chain connects TRBV19 to TRBJ1-1, with a possible D match to TRBD1 (6 bases). The ends were cut back, 5 bases at V and 7 bases at J, with 8 bases in the middle. The CDR3 consists of 11 residues. The germline V gene encodes CDR1 LNHDA and CDR2 SQIVND (reference sequence). As DNA, the CDR3 is TGTGCCAGTAGTGGGACATATGAAGCTTTCTTT. Translated, it gives CASSGTYEAFF.

The CDR3: CASNSGVMQPQHF. CDR3 bases: TGTGCCAGTAACTCAGGGGTGATGCAGCCCCAGCATTTT. The J gene is TRBJ1-5, the V gene TRBV19, with a weak D call TRBD1 (6 bases). V was clipped by 7 bases and J by 7 bases, with 14 bases between them. The length of the CDR3 is 13 residues. Germline loops: CDR1 LNHDA, CDR2 SQIVND (reference sequence).

CDR3 in amino acids: CASSPSGRTYEQYF. The CDR3 DNA reads as TGCGCCAGCAGCCCTAGCGGGAGAACCTACGAGCAGTACTTC. The J gene is TRBJ2-7, the V gene TRBV4-1; 10 positions match TRBD2. CDR3 length: 14 amino acids. The J segment lost 2 bases and the V segment lost 4 bases, leaving 2 bases of the junction unmatched. CDR1 MGHRA and CDR2 YSYEKL come from the germline V gene.

V and J are TRBV6-5 and TRBJ2-5, with TRBD1 matching over 7 bases. Near its end, the DNA agrees better with TRBJ2-7, so the J call may be wrong. The CDR3 runs 14 residues. In germline, CDR1 is MNHEY, CDR2 SVGAGI. CDR3 DNA: TGTGCCAGCACCGACGAGGCAGGGGGCTACGAGCAGTACTTC. Encoded protein: CASTDEAGGYEQYF.

The V and J genes are TRBV25-1 and TRBJ2-5; a weak D match, TRBD2 (7 bases). The J call may be wrong; the DNA end is better matched by TRBJ2-7. Germline V gene lookup returns CDR1 MGHDK and CDR2 SYGVNS. The CDR3 has 15 amino acids. CDR3 nucleotide sequence: TGTGCCAGCAGTGAATTGCGCGTGGGAGGGGGCGAGCAGTACTTC. Protein: CASSELRVGGGEQYF.

This CDR3 reads CASTQGQGSSYEQYF. The CDR3 DNA is TGTGCCAGTACCCAAGGGCAGGGATCCTCCTACGAGCAGTACTTC. V gene TRBV19 combines with J gene TRBJ2-7, with D perhaps TRBD1 (5 bases). CDR3 length: 15 amino acids. V lost 7 bases, J lost 0 bases, and 16 bases lay in between. In germline, CDR1 is LNHDA, CDR2 SQIVND (reference sequence).

In nucleotides, the CDR3 is TGCGCCAGCAGCCCATCTACGGGAGCTGGGACCGGGGAGCTGTTTTTT. Translated, it gives CASSPSTGAGTGELFF. The chain combines TRBV4-1 with TRBJ2-2; D perhaps matches TRBD2 (6 bases). Germline CDR1 is MGHRA and CDR2 is YSYEKL. The CDR3 sequence is 16 residues long. V was cut by 4 bases and J by 5 bases, with 17 bases left in between.

The chain joins TRBV28 to TRBJ1-1; D gene uncertain. Germline V gives CDR1 MDHEN, CDR2 SYDVKM. Trimming left V 4 bases short and J 1 base short, with 7 bases between. CDR3 length: 13 amino acids. This CDR3 is CASSWATNTEAFF. As DNA, the CDR3 is TGTGCCAGCAGTTGGGCCACGAACACTGAAGCTTTCTTT.

This chain joins TRBV5-6 and TRBJ2-3, with TRBD1 matching over 9 bases. CDR1 is SGHDT and CDR2 is YYEEEE in the germline V gene. CDR3 length: 16 amino acids. Trimming cost V 0 bases and J 5 bases; bases outside gene matches: 7. CDR3 nucleotides: TGTGCCAGCAGCTTGGAGGGACAGGGTTGGGGAGATACGCAGTATTTT. Residues: CASSLEGQGWGDTQYF.

V gene TRBV4-1 combines with J gene TRBJ2-2, with D uncertain. Germline CDR1 reads MGHRA; CDR2 reads YSYEKL. Trimming took off 5 bases at V and 2 bases at J, with 6 bases between the two ends. The CDR3 is made up of 13 amino acids. This chain's CDR3 is CASSLGNTGELFF. The DNA for the CDR3 is TGCGCCAGCAGCTTAGGCAACACCGGGGAGCTGTTTTTT.

The rearrangement joins TRBV6-1 to TRBJ2-3; 14 positions agree with TRBD2. CDR1 and CDR2 from the germline V gene are MNHNS and SASEGT. With 1 base clipped from V and 3 bases from J, the junction kept 0 bases outside the gene matches. The CDR3 has 16 residues. The CDR3 here is CASSEGLAGGTDTQYF. The CDR3, as DNA: TGTGCCAGCAGTGAAGGACTAGCGGGAGGGACAGATACGCAGTATTTT.

This sequence joins TRBV14 and TRBJ2-1, with 16 bases lining up with TRBD2. V shed 4 bases, J shed 7 bases, and the junction held 4 bases outside the gene matches. The CDR3 totals 16 residues. Germline V gene sequence: CDR1 SGHDN, CDR2 FVKESK. The CDR3 DNA sequence: TGTGCCAGCAGCCGGGGACTAGCGGGAGGGCCAAATGAGCAGTTCTTC. Encoded protein: CASSRGLAGGPNEQFF.

In DNA form, the CDR3 reads TGTGCCAGCAGGGGGGGCTGGTCCCTCGAGCAGTACTTC. Translated: CASRGGWSLEQYF. V usage is TRBV28 and J usage is TRBJ2-7; D may match TRBD1 or TRBD2 (6 bases each). The V end lost 6 bases, the J end lost 6 bases, and 15 bases lay between the germline ends. The CDR3 consists of 13 residues. In germline, CDR1 is MDHEN, CDR2 SYDVKM. Looking up the rest from reference TRBV28 and TRBJ2-7 gives the full variable domain: DVKVTQSSRYLVKRTGEKVFLECVQDMDHENMFWYRQDPGLGLRLIYFSYDVKMKEKGDIPEGYSVSREKKERFSLILESASTNQTSMYLCASRGGWSLEQYFGPGTRLTVT.

This clone was recorded once. J is TRBJ2-7 and V is TRBV29-1; 11 nucleotides match TRBD1. There are 14 residues in the CDR3. J lost 7 bases, V lost 6 bases, and 11 bases had no gene match. Germline-derived CDR1 and CDR2 are SQVTM and ANQGSEA. In nucleotides, the CDR3 is TGCAGCGTCAATTACCGGGACAGGGGGTATGAGCAGTACTTC. Amino acids: CSVNYRDRGYEQYF.